The next 18 T cell receptor beta chains were all read from a single sample in a study of T cell responses to AZD1222 COVID-19 vaccine. Data came from immunoSEQ multiplex PCR; TCRdb stores just in-frame clones and leaves some out. The table lists fewer than 120,000 clones, less than 90% of them singletons, with 1.5% to 2% in the top ten. This material consisted of peripheral blood, taken on day 0 of AZD1222 vaccination. These TCRs come from an adult in good health.

The rearrangement joins TRBV7-8 to TRBJ2-2, with 12 bases fitting TRBD2. Germline V gene lookup returns CDR1 SGHVS and CDR2 FQNEAQ. Trimming at V came to 1 base and at J to 6 bases, leaving 3 bases not matched to a gene. The CDR3 covers 16 residues. The CDR3: CASSLVASGGAGELFF. DNA of the CDR3: TGTGCCAGCAGCTTAGTGGCTAGCGGGGGGGCCGGGGAGCTGTTTTTT.

The chain links TRBV18 to TRBJ1-4; weak D call: TRBD1 (5 bases). This CDR3 comprises 13 residues. The V gene's germline CDR1 is KGHSH and CDR2 LQKENI. The V and J ends lost 3 bases and 6 bases respectively, with 8 bases between them. CDR3 loop: CASSPGTYEKLFF. The CDR3 DNA reads as TGTGCCAGCTCACCGGGGACTTATGAAAAACTGTTTTTT.

This chain joins TRBV29-1 and TRBJ2-5, with D possibly being TRBD1 (6 bases). Per the germline V gene, CDR1 is SQVTM and CDR2 is ANQGSEA. This CDR3 spans 12 amino acids. Trimming left V 7 bases short and J 4 bases short, with 13 bases between. The DNA of the CDR3 is TGCAGCGGACGTTCAGGGGCAGAGACCCAGTACTTC. This translates into CSGRSGAETQYF.

This clone was seen a handful of times. The chain joins TRBV5-1 to TRBJ1-4; no clear D gene. CDR3 length: 14 amino acids. The germline V and J ends were trimmed by 0 bases and 10 bases, with 13 bases remaining between them. Germline lookup yields CDR1 SGHRS and CDR2 YFSETQ. The CDR3: CASSLGQPEGKLFF. The DNA for the CDR3 is TGCGCCAGCAGCTTGGGGCAGCCAGAGGGAAAACTGTTTTTT. The full variable domain, completed using reference TRBV5-1 and TRBJ1-4, is KAGVTQTPRYLIKTRGQQVTLSCSPISGHRSVSWYQQTPGQGLQFLFEYFSETQRNKGNFPGRFSGRQFSNSRSEMNVSTLELGDSALYLCASSLGQPEGKLFFGSGTQLSVL.

The chain joins TRBV5-7 to TRBJ1-4; D may be TRBD1 (5 bases). TRBV5-7 is an ORF, and what it does is uncertain. The CDR3 runs 17 residues. With 6 bases removed from V and 8 bases from J, the gap between germline ends came to 26 bases. The chain's CDR3 is CASIRVGCRELREKLFF. The CDR3 nucleotides are TGTGCCAGCATCCGGGTCGGGTGCAGGGAATTGCGGGAAAAACTGTTTTTT.

This clone came up many times. The rearrangement joins TRBV12-3 or TRBV12-4 to TRBJ1-1; D gene ambiguous. CDR3 length equals 12 residues. Trimming took 6 bases from V and 5 from J, leaving 10 bases between them. The CDR3 here is CASRPSETEAFF. Here the CDR3 DNA reads TGTGCCAGCAGGCCCTCGGAGACTGAAGCTTTCTTT.

The chain has TRBV5-1 and TRBJ2-3; TRBD2 matches at 11 bases. Germline values: CDR1 SGHRS, CDR2 YFSETQ. Trimming cost V 2 bases and J 0 bases; bases outside gene matches: 5. There are 17 residues in the CDR3. The CDR3, as DNA: TGCGCCAGCAGCTTTTCCCGGACTAGCGGGAGCACAGATACGCAGTATTTT. Its translation is CASSFSRTSGSTDTQYF.

The chain is built from TRBV13 and TRBJ1-2; D possibly corresponds to TRBD1 (5 bases). Germline loops: CDR1 PRHDT, CDR2 FYEKMQ (reference sequence). This CDR3 region has 14 residues. Trimming removed 7 bases at V and 2 bases at J, with 14 bases between. The CDR3 region is CASTERGVNYGYTF. CDR3 sequence (DNA): TGTGCCAGCACCGAGAGAGGGGTCAACTATGGCTACACCTTC. Variable domain in full (rest from reference TRBV13 and TRBJ1-2): AAGVIQSPRHLIKEKRETATLKCYPIPRHDTVYWYQQGPGQDPQFLISFYEKMQSDKGSIPDRFSAQQFSDYHSELNMSSLELGDSALYFCASTERGVNYGYTFGSGTRLTVV.

This chain links TRBV11-3 with TRBJ2-5, with D possibly being TRBD1 (5 bases). The germline CDR1 and CDR2 sequences are SGHNT and YENEEA. CDR3 length equals 15 residues. Trimming took off 3 bases at V and 5 bases at J, with 16 bases between the two ends. CDR3 sequence: CASSFQAGPFETQYF. The CDR3 bases are TGTGCCAGCAGCTTCCAAGCAGGGCCTTTTGAGACCCAGTACTTC.

The V gene is TRBV7-9, the J gene TRBJ1-2; D gene uncertain. V lost 5 bases and J lost 13, with 17 bases in between. This CDR3 has 12 residues. CDR1 and CDR2 from the germline V gene are SEHNR and FQNEAQ (reference sequence). The CDR3 DNA follows: TGTGCCAGCAGCCCTCCAACGAGGATATCCACCTTC. Its translation: CASSPPTRISTF.

The V call is TRBV12-3 or TRBV12-4, the J call TRBJ2-1, with a tentative D call TRBD2 (6 bases). The V end was cut by 0 bases, the J end by 15 bases, with 12 bases between. The CDR3 has 12 amino acids. Here the CDR3 reads CASSLALGGGFF. The CDR3 DNA reads TGTGCCAGCAGTTTAGCGCTGGGGGGTGGGTTCTTC.

The chain recombines TRBV11-2 with TRBJ1-5, with D possibly TRBD1 on 6 matching bases. Trimming pared 1 base from V and 4 bases from J, leaving 11 bases between. The V gene's germline CDR1 is SGHAT and CDR2 FQNNGV. CDR3 length: 15 amino acids. For the CDR3, the DNA is TGTGCCAGCAGCTTAGGGGGGCAAATAAATCAGCCCCAGCATTTT. Its protein is CASSLGGQINQPQHF.

This clone was detected a few times. The V call is TRBV19, the J call TRBJ1-5; D remains unclear. The V gene's germline CDR1 is LNHDA and CDR2 SQIVND (reference sequence). V was shortened by 0 bases and J by 0 bases, with 3 bases between the two germline ends. This CDR3 comprises 14 residues. The CDR3 protein is CASSIDHSNQPQHF. The CDR3, as DNA: TGTGCCAGTAGTATAGACCATAGCAATCAGCCCCAGCATTTT.

The V call is TRBV18, the J call TRBJ1-1; D unresolved. Trimming took off 6 bases at V and 1 base at J, with 15 bases between the two ends. Germline V lookup: CDR1 KGHSH, CDR2 LQKENI. The CDR3 is 15 residues long. The CDR3 nucleotides read TGTGCCAGCTCCGAAGGACCGCGATCGAACACTGAAGCTTTCTTT. It yields the protein CASSEGPRSNTEAFF.

This clone has only one observation. The genes are TRBV7-2 and TRBJ2-5; D is tentatively TRBD1 or TRBD2 (5 bases each). CDR3 length equals 14 residues. The V gene's germline CDR1 is SGHTA and CDR2 FQGNSA. V was cut by 5 bases and J by 5 bases, with 15 bases left in between. The CDR3 DNA follows: TGTGCCAGCAGCAAAGATGGCAGGGACGAGACCCAGTACTTC. It codes for CASSKDGRDETQYF.

The chain is built from TRBV12-3 or TRBV12-4 and TRBJ1-5, with 7 bases lining up with TRBD1. J lost 4 bases, V lost 6 bases, and 3 bases had no gene match. This CDR3 is built from 13 residues. The CDR3 sequence is CASRATGNQPQHF. CDR3 DNA: TGTGCCAGCAGGGCGACAGGGAATCAGCCCCAGCATTTT.

This chain joins TRBV19 and TRBJ1-4; D is ambiguous. The CDR3 is made up of 17 amino acids. The V gene lost 7 bases and the J gene lost 4 bases, with 22 bases spanning the gap. Germline V gene sequence: CDR1 LNHDA, CDR2 SQIVND (reference sequence). The CDR3 region is CASKGLLGIWGNEKLFF. CDR3 DNA sequence: TGTGCCAGTAAAGGCCTGTTGGGGATCTGGGGTAATGAAAAACTGTTTTTT.

This clone has a handful of counts. The V call is TRBV9, the J call TRBJ1-5; possible D gene TRBD1, 6 bases. The ends were cut back, 0 bases at V and 9 bases at J, with 13 bases in the middle. The CDR3 is made up of 14 amino acids. Looked up from germline, CDR1 is SGDLS and CDR2 is YYNGEE. CDR3 in amino acids: CASSVEDSLRPQHF. The CDR3 DNA reads TGTGCCAGCAGCGTAGAGGACAGCCTCCGGCCCCAGCATTTT.